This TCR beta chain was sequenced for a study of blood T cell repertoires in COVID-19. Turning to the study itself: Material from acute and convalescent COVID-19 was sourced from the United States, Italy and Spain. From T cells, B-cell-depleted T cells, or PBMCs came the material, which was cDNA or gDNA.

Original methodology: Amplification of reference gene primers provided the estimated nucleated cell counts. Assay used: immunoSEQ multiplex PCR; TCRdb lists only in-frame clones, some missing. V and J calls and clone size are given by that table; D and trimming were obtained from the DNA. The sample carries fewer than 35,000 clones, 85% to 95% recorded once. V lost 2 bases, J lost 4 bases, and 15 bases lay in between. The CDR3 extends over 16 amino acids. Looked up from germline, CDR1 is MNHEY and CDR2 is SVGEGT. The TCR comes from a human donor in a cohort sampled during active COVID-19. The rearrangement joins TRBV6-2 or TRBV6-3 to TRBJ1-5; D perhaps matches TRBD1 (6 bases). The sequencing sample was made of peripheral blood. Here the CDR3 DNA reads TGTGCCAGCAGTTACGGACAACGACAGGTAAATCAGCCCCAGCATTTT. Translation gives CASSYGQRQVNQPQHF.